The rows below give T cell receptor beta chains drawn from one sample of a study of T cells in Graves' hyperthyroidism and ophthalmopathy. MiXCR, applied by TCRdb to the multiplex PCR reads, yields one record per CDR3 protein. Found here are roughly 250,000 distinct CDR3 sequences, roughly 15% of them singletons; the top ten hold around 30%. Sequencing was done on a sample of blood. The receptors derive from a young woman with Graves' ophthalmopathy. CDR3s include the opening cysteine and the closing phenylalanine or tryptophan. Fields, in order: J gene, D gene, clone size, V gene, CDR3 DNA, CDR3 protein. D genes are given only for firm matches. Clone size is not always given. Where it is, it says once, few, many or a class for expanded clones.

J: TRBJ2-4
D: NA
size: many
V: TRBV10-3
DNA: TGTGCCATCAGTGAATCGGGATCTTCCAAAAACATTCAGTACTTC
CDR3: CAISESGSSKNIQYF

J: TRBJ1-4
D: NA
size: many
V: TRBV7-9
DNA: TGTGCCAGCAGCCAAACAGGTCAAAATGAAAAACTGTTTTTT
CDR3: CASSQTGQNEKLFF

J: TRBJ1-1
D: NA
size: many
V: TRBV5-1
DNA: TGCGCCAGCAGCTTGGTCCGGGGGCAGGGCACTGAAGCTTTCTTT
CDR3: CASSLVRGQGTEAFF

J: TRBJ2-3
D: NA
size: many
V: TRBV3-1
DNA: TGTGCCAGCAGCCAAGACACCAGCACAGATACGCAGTATTTT
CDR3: CASSQDTSTDTQYF

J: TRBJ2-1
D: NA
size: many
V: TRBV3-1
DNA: TGTGCCAGCAGCCAAGAGAGTTCAGCACAGAGCTCCTACAATGAGCAGTTCTTC
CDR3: CASSQESSAQSSYNEQFF

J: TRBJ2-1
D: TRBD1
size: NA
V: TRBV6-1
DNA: TGTGCCAGCAGTTACCCAGGACAGGGCCACAATGAGCAGTTCTTC
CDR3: CASSYPGQGHNEQFF

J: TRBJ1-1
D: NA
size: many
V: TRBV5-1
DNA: TGCGCCAGCAGTTACAGTCTGAACACTGAAGCTTTCTTT
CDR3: CASSYSLNTEAFF

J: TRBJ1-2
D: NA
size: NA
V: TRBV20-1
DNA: TGCAGTGCTAGGGACAGCCAGTATTCCCGCTATGGCTACACCTTC
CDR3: CSARDSQYSRYGYTF

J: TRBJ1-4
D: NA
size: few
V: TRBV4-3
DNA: TGCGCCAGCAGCCAAGCGACCGAAGAAAAACTGTTTTTT
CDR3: CASSQATEEKLFF

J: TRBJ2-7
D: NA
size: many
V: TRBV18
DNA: TGTGCCAGCTCACCATTGAGCAGGGTTGACGAGCAGTACTTC
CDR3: CASSPLSRVDEQYF

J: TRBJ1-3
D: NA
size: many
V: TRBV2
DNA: TGTGCCAGCAGTTTCGACAGGACGGGAAACACCATATATTTT
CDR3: CASSFDRTGNTIYF

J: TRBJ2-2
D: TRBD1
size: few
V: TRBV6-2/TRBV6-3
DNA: TGTGCCAGCAGACCCGGGACAGGGGACACCGGGGAGCTGTTTTTT
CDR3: CASRPGTGDTGELFF

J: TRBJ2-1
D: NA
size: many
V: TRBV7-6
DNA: TGTGCCAGCAGCTTGGACTACTACAATGAGCAGTTCTTC
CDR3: CASSLDYYNEQFF

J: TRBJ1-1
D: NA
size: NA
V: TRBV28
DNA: TGTGCCAGCAGTTTGATTCAGGGAAAGGATGCTTTCTTT
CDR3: CASSLIQGKDAFF

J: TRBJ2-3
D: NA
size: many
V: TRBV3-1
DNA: TGTGCCAGCAGCCAAGATTCTACAGATACGCAGTATTTT
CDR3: CASSQDSTDTQYF

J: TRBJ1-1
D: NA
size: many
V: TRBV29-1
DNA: TGCAGCGTTGCGGTGATTTTCACTGAAGCTTTCTTT
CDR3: CSVAVIFTEAFF

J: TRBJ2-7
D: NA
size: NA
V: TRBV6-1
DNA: TGTGCCAGCAGCCATCTGGACAGATCCTACGAGCAGTACTTC
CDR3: CASSHLDRSYEQYF

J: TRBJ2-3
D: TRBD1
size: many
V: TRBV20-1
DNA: TGCAGTGCCCCTCGCCGGGACAGGGTGTATTACACAGATACGCAGTATTTT
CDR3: CSAPRRDRVYYTDTQYF

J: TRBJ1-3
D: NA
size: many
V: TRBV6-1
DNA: TGTGCCAGTACGACAGACGCTTCCTCTGGAAACACCATATATTTT
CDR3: CASTTDASSGNTIYF

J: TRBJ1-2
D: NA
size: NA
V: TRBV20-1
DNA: TGCAGTGCTAGCCCGGGCCGAAACTATGGCTACACCTTC
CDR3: CSASPGRNYGYTF

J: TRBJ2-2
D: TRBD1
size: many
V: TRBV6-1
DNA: TGTGCCAGTCCGGGACAGGGAGATCACGGGGAGCTGTTTTTT
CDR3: CASPGQGDHGELFF

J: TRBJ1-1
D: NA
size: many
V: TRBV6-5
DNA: TGTGCCAGCAGTTACTCGAGGGGTAGGGACGGGAACACTGAAGCTTTCTTT
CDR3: CASSYSRGRDGNTEAFF

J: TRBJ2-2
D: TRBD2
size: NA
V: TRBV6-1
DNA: TGTGCCGCGGGGGCTAGCGGGACCGGCGGGGAGCTGTTTTTT
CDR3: CAAGASGTGGELFF

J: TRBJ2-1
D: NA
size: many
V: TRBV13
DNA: TGTGCCAGCAGCTTACCGCGTCACAGCCTGCAGGGGAATGAGCAGTTCTTC
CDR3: CASSLPRHSLQGNEQFF

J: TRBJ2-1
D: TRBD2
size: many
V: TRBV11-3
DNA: TGTGCCAGCAGCATATCCTTGGGACTAGCGGGAGAAAGGGATGAGCAGTTCTTC
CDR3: CASSISLGLAGERDEQFF

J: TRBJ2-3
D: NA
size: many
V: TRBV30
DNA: TGTGCCTGGAGTCAATTCAGCACAGATACGCAGTATTTT
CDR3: CAWSQFSTDTQYF

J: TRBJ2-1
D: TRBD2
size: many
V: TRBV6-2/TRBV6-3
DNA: TGTGCCAGCAGTTACCCAAAACTAGCGGGAGTAAATGAGCAGTTCTTC
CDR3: CASSYPKLAGVNEQFF

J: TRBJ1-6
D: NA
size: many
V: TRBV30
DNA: TGTGCCTGGAGTCCAAACAGGGCTTCACCCCTCCACTTT
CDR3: CAWSPNRASPLHF

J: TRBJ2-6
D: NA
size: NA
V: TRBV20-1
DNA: TGCAGTTCCCAACAGGGAAAAGGGGCCAACGTCCTGACTTTC
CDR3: CSSQQGKGANVLTF

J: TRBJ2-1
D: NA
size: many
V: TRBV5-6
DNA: TGTGCCAGCAGCTTGGCGTTAGGATACAATGAGCAGTTCTTC
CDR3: CASSLALGYNEQFF

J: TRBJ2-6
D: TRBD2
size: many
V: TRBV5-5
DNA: TGTGCCAGCAGCTTGGCCGGGGGGTCAGGGGCCAACGTCCTGACTTTC
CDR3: CASSLAGGSGANVLTF